What follows describes a single T cell receptor beta chain. This clonotype was seen ten or more times. Its antigen is currently not known. Base qualities are missing; no much larger clone stands one base away. TCR libraries were constructed from about 400 ng RNA using the Immunoverse kit, and molecular barcoded adaptors covering alpha/delta and beta/gamma chains were employed. TCR library preparation used the same RNA that was used for transcriptome sequencing. Sequencing of the TCR libraries was done on an Illumina HiSeq 4000 with 2 x 150 cycles. The study's processing was this. With MiXCR, TCR reads were aligned to human V, D, J and C references and assembled into CDR3 clonotypes, with quality filtering and error correction included. The tcR package in R was used for analysis of clonotype counts and gene usage diversity. Raw mapping reads were checked after the RNA-seq reads had been mapped by STAR aligner version 2.5.3a onto the human GRCh37 genome. IR-seq fastq files were randomly downsampled with Seqtk 1.3 to test the effect of sequencing depth on detected clonotypes. Clones were called with MiXCR by TCRdb after fastp trimmed the public reads at Q25, and only in-frame beta chains were retained. Rows with one shared CDR3 protein collapse into an entry with the most common genes and DNA. The V and J calls, along with clone size, are taken from TCRdb and not from the paper's own processing. The sample table holds 30,000 to 40,000 distinct CDR3 sequences, of which around 13% were seen once. The ten largest clones represent about 17% of the sample.

The data are from a study of read filtering for tumor transcriptome and immune sequencing (dated by TCRdb to 2018 to 2021). Study-wide context: The cohort had approximately 16 male and more than 11 female patients with a mean age of around 70 years, ranging from about 40 to 85. One main goal was a read-filtering strategy for immune repertoire data, in particular deciding whether clonotypes backed by only one read should be removed. Per sample, about 3.5 to 10.27 million TCR-region mapped reads were obtained with IR-seq, compared with only about 85 to 1,400 with RNA-seq. By revised international staging, roughly 8 patients were R-ISS I, approximately 15 were R-ISS II and about seven were R-ISS III. After DNase treatment, whole-transcriptome libraries were prepared with the TruSeq RNA Access Library Prep Kit. Using the same bone marrow samples, the study ran both targeted immune repertoire sequencing and bulk whole-transcriptome sequencing and then compared the TCR repertoires from each method.

From V the trimming removes 4 bases and from J it removes 0 bases, while the gene matches leave 11 bases of the junction unaccounted for. CDR1 SNHLY and CDR2 FYNNEI are derived from the germline V gene. The CDR3, cysteine through phenylalanine, is 18 amino acids long. This entry keeps only the CDR3 DNA: 54 bases, framed from base 1. Bone marrow was sampled from every patient at the time of active disease. Ficoll-Hypaque density gradient centrifugation was used to isolate bone marrow mononuclear cells. CD138-negative cells were obtained by negative selection after labeling with CD138 magnetic microbeads on a MACS separator, removing myeloma plasma cells. The purity of the isolated cells was checked by flow cytometry with CD138 antibodies on an Attune NxT. TRIzol reagent was used to extract total RNA, and a NanoDrop spectrophotometer was used to quantify the extracted RNA. Paired RNA-seq and IR-seq were performed on the CD138-negative bone marrow sample of each patient.

Beyond this particular receptor, the publication reports: When single-read clonotypes were removed, the proportions of shared clonotypes in IR-seq and RNA-seq correlated more strongly. The sorted CD138-negative fraction was a mixed bone marrow immune population, not purified T cells. In IR-seq, single-read clonotypes were roughly four fifths of clonotypes but approximately 3.5% of total reads; in RNA-seq they were about 70% of clonotypes and 35% to 55% of reads. IR-seq captured clonotypes at much higher depth and more reliably than RNA-seq, and smaller IR-seq throughput sufficed to identify most shared clonotypes.

Sequenced input: a population of CD138-negative cells sorted from bone marrow. Explained via the paper, the cell subset or site label denotes: bone marrow mononuclear cells depleted of CD138+ plasma/myeloma cells by negative magnetic selection. The receptor was derived from a donor aged 40 or older with multiple myeloma. The chain links TRBV2 with TRBJ2-3; 9 bases in the junction line up with TRBD1. The DNA sequence is TGTGCCAGCAGTGGATTAACCGGGACAGGGTTCAGCACAGATACGCAGTATTTT. Its amino acids are CASSGLTGTGFSTDTQYF.